This TCR beta chain stems from a study of CD8+CD57+ T cells in acquired aplastic anemia. Study in general: Sorted CD4+ and CD8+ cells gave a mean 3.2 ug DNA, range 0.2 to 27.4 ug. Approximately 11 million reads were obtained on average for healthy donor CD4+ cells. Study results and limitations: Overlapping CD8+ CDR3 repertoires of patients and controls contained under 35 shared sequences.

In the case of this clonotype: Its antigen is not identified.

It was genomic DNA that served as the template for profiling TCR beta VDJ and CDR3. One entry per CDR3 protein, called by TCRdb with MiXCR from the reads. The data contain hundreds of thousands of distinct CDR3 sequences, just under 70% of them singletons. V lost 6 bases to trimming and J lost 5 bases, with 16 bases between them. In germline, CDR1 is MNHNS, CDR2 SASEGT. The CDR3 length is 14 residues. Sequenced: sorted CD4+, CD8+, or CD8+CD57+ T cells (not recorded which) from PBMCs. This clonotype was obtained from a human donor in good health, serving as a control. J is TRBJ2-5 and V is TRBV6-1; D perhaps matches TRBD2 (7 bases). The CDR3 coding sequence is TGTGCCAGCAGCCGGCCTGCGGGGGCGGAGACCCAGTACTTC. Translating gives CASSRPAGAETQYF.